The 23 T cell receptor beta chains in this list originate from one sample, sequenced in a study of blood T cell repertoires in COVID-19. Measured with immunoSEQ multiplex PCR; TCRdb has only the in-frame clones, and not every one. Of 70,000 or so clones listed, over 80% are singletons. Sequencing used peripheral blood. These receptors were collected from a man aged 80 or over with active or convalescent COVID-19.

The chain joins TRBV5-4 to TRBJ2-5; 7 positions match TRBD1. Germline CDR1 reads SGHNT; CDR2 reads YYREEE (reference sequence). V shed 3 bases, J shed 2 bases, and the junction held 1 base outside the gene matches. The CDR3 has 13 amino acids. The CDR3 region is CASSSRGQETQYF. The CDR3 DNA sequence: TGTGCCAGCAGCTCCAGGGGGCAAGAGACCCAGTACTTC.

The count of this clone is one. A junction boundary mismatches the germline segment, possibly from a read error. This chain links TRBV6-1 with TRBJ2-7; D might be TRBD2 (6 bases). The germline V gene encodes CDR1 MNHNS and CDR2 SASEGT. This CDR3 has 14 residues. CDR3 amino acids: CASREVGRPYEQYF. The CDR3 coding sequence is TGTGCCAGCAGGGAAGTCGGGAGACCTTACGAGCAGTACTTC.

This clone was observed a single time. V is TRBV28 and J is TRBJ1-5, with TRBD1 identical over 7 bases. Trimming at V came to 6 bases and at J to 3 bases, leaving 2 bases not matched to a gene. Germline V gene data show CDR1 as MDHEN and CDR2 as SYDVKM. The CDR3 loop spans 13 amino acids. The CDR3 DNA sequence: TGTGCCAGCAGGGACAGGTTCAATCAGCCCCAGCATTTT. Its protein is CASRDRFNQPQHF.

The chain is built from TRBV4-2 and TRBJ1-5; no reliable D call. This CDR3 contains 14 residues. With 0 bases removed from V and 1 base from J, the gap between germline ends came to 4 bases. The V gene's germline CDR1 is LGHNA and CDR2 YNFKEQ. CDR3 DNA: TGTGCCAGCAGCCAAGATCGGAGCAATCAGCCCCAGCATTTT. The encoded protein is CASSQDRSNQPQHF.

The chain links TRBV25-1 to TRBJ2-5; 8 nucleotides match TRBD1. Germline CDR1 and CDR2: MGHDK and SYGVNS. This CDR3 is built from 14 residues. Trimming cost V 4 bases and J 0 bases; bases outside gene matches: 1. The CDR3 DNA reads as TGTGCCAGCAGTGGGACAGGGTACCAAGAGACCCAGTACTTC. Encoded protein: CASSGTGYQETQYF.

This rearrangement joins TRBV5-1 to TRBJ1-3; no definite D call. V lost 0 bases and J lost 0, with 7 bases in between. CDR1 and CDR2 (germline): SGHRS, YFSETQ. The CDR3 has 15 residues. This CDR3 is CASSLGQASGNTIYF. The CDR3 nucleotides read TGCGCCAGCAGCTTGGGTCAGGCCTCTGGAAACACCATATATTTT.

Only a few counts were recorded for this clone. The V and J genes are TRBV4-1 and TRBJ2-7; D call uncertain. Trimming stripped 0 bases from V and 2 bases from J, with 20 bases between. CDR1 MGHRA and CDR2 YSYEKL come from the germline V gene. The CDR3 has 18 amino acids. CDR3 protein: CASSQDLGWSSITYEQYF. CDR3 nucleotides: TGCGCCAGCAGCCAAGATCTCGGCTGGAGTAGCATCACCTACGAGCAGTACTTC.

CDR3 nucleotides: TGCGCCAGCAGCTTGGCCGCGGGGCTGGGCTATGGCTACACCTTC. The encoded protein is CASSLAAGLGYGYTF. V is TRBV5-1 and J is TRBJ1-2, with D perhaps TRBD1 (5 bases). The CDR3 is made up of 15 amino acids. The germline CDR1 and CDR2 sequences are SGHRS and YFSETQ. V lost 0 bases to trimming and J lost 4 bases, with 13 bases between them.

As regards this clone: One end of the junction fails to match germline, which may point to a read error. The chain uses TRBV11-3 and TRBJ2-2, with TRBD2 as a possible D gene (6 bases). Per germline, CDR1 SGHNT and CDR2 YENEEA. This CDR3 has 15 residues. The CDR3 bases are TGTGCCAGCAGCCCCGATTTTGTGATCACCGGGGGGCTGTTTTTT. Protein product: CASSPDFVITGGLFF. The full variable domain, completed using reference TRBV11-3 and TRBJ2-2, is EAGVVQSPRYKIIEKKQPVAFWCNPISGHNTLYWYLQNLGQGPELLIRYENEEAVDDSQLPKDRFSAERLKGVDSTLKIQPAELGDSAVYLCASSPDFVITGGLFFGEGSRLTVL.

The V and J genes are TRBV7-2 and TRBJ2-5; tentatively, D is TRBD1 (5 bases). In germline, CDR1 is SGHTA, CDR2 FQGNSA. V was trimmed by 2 bases and J by 5 bases, leaving 24 bases between them. The CDR3 is made up of 18 amino acids. For the CDR3, the DNA is TGTGCCAGCAGCTTAAATATCAGAGGACAATTAACCGGGGAGACCCAGTACTTC. This codes for CASSLNIRGQLTGETQYF.

The chain uses TRBV29-1 and TRBJ2-2, with a weak D call TRBD1 (5 bases). V lost 7 bases to trimming and J lost 5 bases, with 14 bases between them. The V gene's germline CDR1 is SQVTM and CDR2 ANQGSEA. There are 13 residues in the CDR3. CDR3 sequence: CSGQWGRTGELFF. In nucleotides, the CDR3 is TGCAGCGGTCAATGGGGCCGTACCGGGGAGCTGTTTTTT.

The chain uses TRBV7-9 and TRBJ2-3, with D possibly TRBD2 on 6 matching bases. This CDR3 contains 18 residues. Germline-derived CDR1 and CDR2 are SEHNR and FQNEAQ (reference sequence). V was trimmed by 0 bases and J by 0 bases, leaving 16 bases between them. As DNA, the CDR3 is TGTGCCAGCAGCTTAGCGACCATGGCTAGCGAGAGCACAGATACGCAGTATTTT. Translation gives CASSLATMASESTDTQYF.

The rearrangement joins TRBV10-2 to TRBJ2-2; TRBD2 matches 7 bases. The length of the CDR3 is 15 residues. Germline CDR1 and CDR2: WSHSY and SAAADI. After removal of 2 bases from V and 4 bases from J, the junction contained 4 bases not matched to a gene. CDR3 coding DNA: TGCGCCAGCAGTGAGACTTGGGGGGGCACCGGGGAGCTGTTTTTT. Amino acid sequence: CASSETWGGTGELFF.

This chain uses TRBV29-1 with TRBJ2-1; unclear D gene. Germline lookup yields CDR1 SQVTM and CDR2 ANQGSEA. V lost 5 bases and J 14 bases, leaving 10 bases between the germline ends. The CDR3 is 9 residues long. The CDR3 sequence: CSVPPGKFF. DNA of the CDR3: TGCAGCGTTCCCCCAGGCAAGTTCTTC.

The rearrangement uses TRBV5-8 and TRBJ2-2; no definite D call. Trimming took 0 bases from V and 4 from J, leaving 7 bases between them. CDR1 is SGHTS and CDR2 is YDEGEE in the germline V gene. This CDR3 region has 14 residues. CDR3 loop: CASSLGPFTGELFF. Here the CDR3 DNA reads TGTGCCAGCAGCTTGGGTCCCTTCACCGGGGAGCTGTTTTTT.

The chain is built from TRBV11-2 and TRBJ1-4; 10 bases are shared with TRBD1. In germline, CDR1 is SGHAT, CDR2 FQNNGV. Trimming took 5 bases from V and 7 from J; bases not matched to a gene: 1. The CDR3 loop spans 13 amino acids. The CDR3 DNA reads as TGTGCCAGCAGCCGGGACAGGGGTGAAAAACTGTTTTTT. As protein: CASSRDRGEKLFF.

The chain employs TRBV21-1 and TRBJ2-7; the listed D gene, TRBD1, was not tested against the DNA. TRBV21-1 is annotated as a pseudogene. The CDR3 loop spans 15 amino acids. CDR3 in amino acids: CASSKPGVGVYEQYF. DNA for the CDR3: TGTGCCAGCAGCAAACCAGGGGTTGGAGTCTACGAGCAGTACTTC.

The CDR3 DNA follows: TGTGCCAGCACCTCACCCCGGACAGGGTCCAATGAGCAGTTCTTC. This codes for CASTSPRTGSNEQFF. This chain uses TRBV6-5 with TRBJ2-1; 8 nucleotides agree with TRBD1. V dropped 7 bases and J dropped 6; count of bases not matched to a gene: 11. In germline, CDR1 is MNHEY, CDR2 SVGAGI. This CDR3 is built from 15 residues.

The CDR3 DNA follows: TGCGCCAGCAGCAGGGACAGCCGCACAGATACGCAGTATTTT. It specifies CASSRDSRTDTQYF. The V and J genes are TRBV5-1 and TRBJ2-3, with 7 bases aligning to TRBD1. J was trimmed by 1 base and V by 4 bases; bases with no gene match: 3. CDR1 is SGHRS, CDR2 YFSETQ, per germline. There are 14 residues in the CDR3.

This sequence joins TRBV3-1 (or the pseudogene TRBV3-2) and TRBJ1-5, with TRBD1 as a possible D gene (6 bases). Trimming removed 1 base at V and 2 bases at J, with 6 bases between. Germline V CDR1 and CDR2: LGHDT, YNNKEL (reference sequence). This CDR3 contains 14 residues. CDR3 DNA sequence: TGTGCCAGCAGCCAAGGGACAGGCAATCAGCCCCAGCATTTT. Translated: CASSQGTGNQPQHF.

The chain employs TRBV5-6 and TRBJ1-6; D is uncertain. With 4 bases removed from V and 4 bases from J, the gap between germline ends came to 6 bases. The CDR3 covers 13 residues. Germline V lookup: CDR1 SGHDT, CDR2 YYEEEE. The CDR3 loop reads CASSPGYNSPLHF. CDR3 nucleotide sequence: TGTGCCAGCAGCCCAGGTTATAATTCACCCCTCCACTTT. The full variable domain, in which reference TRBV5-6 and TRBJ1-6 provide the parts outside the CDR3, is DAGVTQSPTHLIKTRGQQVTLRCSPKSGHDTVSWYQQALGQGPQFIFQYYEEEERQRGNFPDRFSGHQFPNYSSELNVNALLLGDSALYLCASSPGYNSPLHFGNGTRLTVT.

This chain uses TRBV2 with TRBJ1-5; D may be TRBD1 (6 bases). CDR1 and CDR2 from the germline V gene are SNHLY and FYNNEI. CDR3 length equals 14 residues. V shed 6 bases and J shed 5 bases, with 14 bases lying between them. The CDR3 loop is CASRRDTKDQPQHF. The CDR3 bases are TGTGCCAGCAGGAGGGACACTAAGGATCAGCCCCAGCATTTT.

This clone came up a few times. The genes are TRBV18 and TRBJ1-5; a possible D gene is TRBD1 (6 bases). The CDR3 consists of 14 residues. V was cut by 3 bases and J by 10 bases, with 16 bases left in between. Germline values: CDR1 KGHSH, CDR2 LQKENI. As DNA, the CDR3 is TGTGCCAGCTCACCGGGCTTAGGGGGGGATCCCCAGCATTTT. This codes for CASSPGLGGDPQHF.